This T cell receptor (beta chain) came from a study of blood T cell repertoires in COVID-19 (dated by TCRdb to the early 2020s). With regard to the full study: Samples covering the acute and convalescent phases of COVID-19 were provided by collaborators in the United States, Italy and Spain. Deeply sampled blood TCRbeta repertoires from subjects exposed to, actively infected with, or recovered from COVID-19 were included in the dataset. Samples were obtained from the ongoing ImmuneRACE study (first 160 participants) and from approximately 1,200 subjects provided by 6 global collaborators. The repertoires were made available in a free public database intended to serve as a resource for research on the immune response to SARS-CoV-2. The prospective study material was composed of cDNA or gDNA derived from T cells, B-cell-depleted T cells, or PBMCs. Where HLA class I and class II types were available, the types were taken from metadata supplied by the sample provider, not from assay-based typing. Nearly every sample came with metadata listing a de-identified subject ID, COVID-19 status, age in years and sex.

Here is what the overall study found, with its caveats: The quantity of clinical and demographic metadata differed by source and by participant and was supplied without curation.

TCRbeta CDR3 regions were amplified from genomic DNA by means of the immunoSEQ Assay, a bias-controlled multiplex PCR. Per the original workflow: The number of nucleated cells in each sample was estimated by amplification of reference gene primers within the assay. To quantify the absolute abundance of each unique TCRbeta CDR3 rearrangement, sequence reads were collapsed and filtered. For each sample, productive Simpson clonality was calculated as the square root of Simpson's diversity index over productive rearrangements. Drawn from immuneACCESS, this table holds only the in-frame rearrangements with V and J called that TCRdb kept. Clones are partly lost; checked studies trace under half to an unresolved V gene and leave the rest unexplained. The V and J calls and the clone size are those of that table, but D and trimming were determined from the DNA. This sample gives 150,000 to 250,000 clones in total; around 80% of them show up just once. Approximately 7.2% of the sample comes from the top ten.

Regarding this clone: Its antigen target is currently unknown. No base qualities exist here, and no much larger clone lies one base off it.

Collaborating institutions collected whole blood in K2EDTA tubes following their own protocols. For TCRbeta analysis, collaborators shipped samples as frozen whole blood, isolated PBMCs, or DNA extracted from either of those sample types. V gives up 1 base and J gives up 7 bases, and the segment between their germline ends measures 12 bases. CDR1 is given as SGHRS and CDR2 as YFSETQ, both from the germline V gene. The CDR3 runs 14 amino acids, cysteine and phenylalanine included. Just the 42-base CDR3 DNA is kept, in frame starting at base 1. The chain was built from TRBV5-1 and TRBJ1-5; the D gene is not confidently resolved. Material: peripheral blood. The TCR comes from a human donor with acute or convalescent COVID-19. The donor label of this sample is uncertain. Here the CDR3 is given as CASSLRGETQPQHF. DNA sequence: TGCGCCAGCAGCTTGCGGGGAGAGACGCAGCCCCAGCATTTT.